Presented here are 21 T cell receptor beta chains from one specimen sequenced in a study of T cells after yellow fever vaccination. TCRdb itself ran the 5' RACE reads through MiXCR, one entry per CDR3 protein. The profile shows about 160,000 distinct CDR3 sequences, 6% to 7.5% of them singletons. The sample was CD4+ T cells sorted from PBMCs, taken around 5 days after the first yellow fever vaccination. These receptors came from a man younger than 35 who received the YFV17D yellow fever vaccine.

A note on this clonotype: A read error may explain this, as a much larger clone is one base away. The chain uses TRBV7-2 and TRBJ2-3; no firm D call. The CDR3 is 15 residues long. CDR1 is SGHTA and CDR2 is FQGNSA in the germline V gene. The CDR3 loop reads CASSLFGTTTDTKYF. Written as DNA, the CDR3 is TGTGCCAGCAGCTTATTCGGAACAACCACAGATACGAAGTATTTT.

The rearrangement links TRBV7-2 to TRBJ2-5; weak D call: TRBD2 (5 bases). CDR3 length equals 15 residues. The V end was cut by 5 bases, the J end by 5 bases, with 18 bases between. CDR1 is SGHTA, CDR2 FQGNSA, per germline. CDR3 region: CASSPEGLAYETQYF. The CDR3 DNA follows: TGTGCCAGCAGCCCCGAGGGCCTAGCATATGAGACCCAGTACTTC.

Only a few counts were recorded for this clonotype. This chain uses TRBV5-1 with TRBJ2-1; D might be TRBD1 (6 bases). The germline CDR1 and CDR2 sequences are SGHRS and YFSETQ. This CDR3 region has 16 residues. V lost 1 base to trimming and J lost 0 bases, with 11 bases between them. The CDR3 DNA sequence: TGCGCCAGCAGCTTGCTGGGGGCCCCCTCCTACAATGAGCAGTTCTTC. Translation: CASSLLGAPSYNEQFF.

In its sample, this clonotype was seen many times. The chain employs TRBV29-1 and TRBJ1-1, with D possibly TRBD1 on 6 matching bases. The V end was cut by 7 bases, the J end by 5 bases, with 20 bases between. The CDR3 spans 14 residues. The germline CDR1 and CDR2 sequences are SQVTM and ANQGSEA. CDR3 nucleotides: TGCAGCGCGGGCCCTCGGGGGGCGAGGACTGAAGCTTTCTTT. Translating it yields CSAGPRGARTEAFF.

This clonotype has a count of ten or more. The chain has TRBV6-2 or TRBV6-3 and TRBJ2-1, with 7 bases fitting TRBD2. Germline values: CDR1 MNHEY, CDR2 SVGEGT. The CDR3 sequence is 15 residues long. J lost 7 bases, V lost 2 bases, and 8 bases had no gene match. CDR3 sequence: CASSYGGGFVNEQFF. In nucleotides, the CDR3 is TGTGCCAGCAGTTACGGCGGGGGATTCGTTAATGAGCAGTTCTTC.

This clonotype was seen many times. The chain combines TRBV7-6 with TRBJ2-5; 8 bases fit TRBD2. Germline loops: CDR1 SGHVS, CDR2 FNYEAQ. Trimming took 2 bases from V and 5 from J; bases not matched to a gene: 10. The CDR3 sequence is 16 residues long. The CDR3 spells CASSLRSGGGRETQYF. CDR3 DNA: TGTGCCAGCAGCTTACGGTCGGGGGGGGGCAGGGAGACCCAGTACTTC.

This clonotype was observed a handful of times. The V gene is TRBV7-2, the J gene TRBJ1-3; 7 bases align to TRBD1. This CDR3 contains 15 residues. V lost 5 bases, J lost 2 bases, and 6 bases stayed unmatched. CDR1 is SGHTA, CDR2 FQGNSA, per germline. CDR3 protein: CASSRITGAGNTIYF. CDR3 DNA sequence: TGTGCCAGCAGCCGAATTACAGGGGCTGGAAACACCATATATTTT. Drawing the rest from reference TRBV7-2 and TRBJ1-3, the complete variable domain is GAGVSQSPSNKVTEKGKDVELRCDPISGHTALYWYRQSLGQGLEFLIYFQGNSAPDKSGLPSDRFSAERTGGSVSTLTIQRTQQEDSAVYLCASSRITGAGNTIYFGEGSWLTVV.

The table lists this clonotype with a few counts. The chain combines TRBV20-1 with TRBJ2-3, with 7 bases fitting TRBD1. CDR1 is DFQATT, CDR2 SNEGSKA, per germline (reference sequence). There are 14 residues in the CDR3. V dropped 6 bases and J dropped 2; count of bases not matched to a gene: 8. This CDR3 reads CSALRTGVTDTQYF. The CDR3 nucleotides are TGCAGTGCCCTTCGGACAGGAGTCACAGATACGCAGTATTTT.

This clonotype was seen just once. A much larger clone differs from this one at a single base, so this may be a read error. V gene TRBV10-3 combines with J gene TRBJ2-7, with 8 positions matching TRBD1. CDR3 length: 12 amino acids. Unmatched junction bases numbered 8, after V lost 11 bases and J lost 5 bases. Germline V gives CDR1 ENHRY, CDR2 SYGVKD. The DNA for the CDR3 is TGTGCCGCCTCGACAGGGGACCACGAGCAGTACTTC. Amino acid sequence: CAASTGDHEQYF.

This clonotype was observed many times. The V call is TRBV29-1, the J call TRBJ1-5, with D maybe TRBD1 (6 bases). Germline V CDR1 and CDR2: SQVTM, ANQGSEA. This CDR3 contains 13 residues. Between the trimmed V and J ends, which lost 7 bases and 7 bases, there was a span of 17 bases. The CDR3 sequence is CSAIQGQGQPQHF. In DNA form, the CDR3 reads TGCAGCGCTATACAGGGTCAAGGGCAGCCCCAGCATTTT.

This clonotype has at least ten counts. CDR3 loop: CASSMPGTGVLGNQPQHF. In nucleotides, the CDR3 is TGTGCCAGTAGTATGCCCGGGACAGGGGTGTTGGGCAATCAGCCCCAGCATTTT. This chain uses TRBV19 with TRBJ1-5, with TRBD1 matching over 10 bases. This CDR3 has 18 residues. Unmatched junction bases numbered 10, after V lost 3 bases and J lost 2 bases. Germline V CDR1 and CDR2: LNHDA, SQIVND (reference sequence).

The gene calls are TRBV6-1 and TRBJ2-7; 13 positions match TRBD2. Germline-derived CDR1 and CDR2 are MNHNS and SASEGT. This CDR3 spans 17 amino acids. J was trimmed by 5 bases and V by 5 bases; bases with no gene match: 12. In nucleotides, the CDR3 is TGTGCCAGCAGTCTAACCTCACTCGGGACTAGCGGGGACGAGCAGTACTTC. Its protein product is CASSLTSLGTSGDEQYF.

The chain uses TRBV7-6 and TRBJ1-4, with TRBD1 identical over 8 bases. After removal of 2 bases from V and 3 bases from J, the junction contained 2 bases not matched to a gene. Germline CDR1 reads SGHVS; CDR2 reads FNYEAQ. The CDR3 covers 15 residues. Written as DNA, the CDR3 is TGTGCCAGCAGCTTACCAGGGGGCCCTAATGAAAAACTGTTTTTT. Translation: CASSLPGGPNEKLFF.

Only a few counts were recorded for this clonotype. The chain employs TRBV5-1 and TRBJ2-4, with D possibly called TRBD1 or TRBD2 (5 bases each). This CDR3 has 14 amino acids. Trimming left V 0 bases short and J 6 bases short, with 10 bases between. Germline-derived CDR1 and CDR2 are SGHRS and YFSETQ. The CDR3 reads CASSLVPGTNIQYF. The CDR3, as DNA: TGCGCCAGCAGCTTGGTACCAGGGACAAACATTCAGTACTTC.

The gene calls are TRBV10-3 and TRBJ2-3, with TRBD2 matching over 7 bases. This CDR3 is built from 15 residues. V dropped 0 bases and J dropped 6; count of bases not matched to a gene: 6. Germline assignment: CDR1 ENHRY and CDR2 SYGVKD. CDR3: CAISESSGALDTQYF. CDR3 bases: TGTGCCATCAGTGAGTCAAGCGGGGCCCTCGATACGCAGTATTTT.

V usage is TRBV12-3 or TRBV12-4 and J usage is TRBJ2-1; possibly TRBD2 for D (7 bases). The CDR3 is 18 residues long. V was trimmed by 4 bases and J by 4 bases, leaving 23 bases between them. In DNA form, the CDR3 reads TGTGCCAGCAGTTCGCCTCCGGGCTCTCGGGGGGCGTACAATGAGCAGTTCTTC. This translates into CASSSPPGSRGAYNEQFF.

This clonotype was found many times. The chain couples TRBV6-5 to TRBJ1-6; D remains unclear. This CDR3 is 15 amino acids long. Germline V lookup: CDR1 MNHEY, CDR2 SVGAGI. V was trimmed by 6 bases and J by 4 bases, leaving 13 bases between them. The CDR3 sequence: CASRPPVGYNSPLHF. The CDR3 DNA is TGTGCCAGCAGGCCCCCCGTGGGATATAATTCACCCCTCCACTTT.

This clonotype came up many times. This chain connects TRBV5-6 to TRBJ2-7; D ambiguous. V lost 4 bases and J lost 3, with 14 bases in between. The V gene's germline CDR1 is SGHDT and CDR2 YYEEEE. The CDR3 is 14 residues long. The CDR3 coding sequence is TGTGCCAGCAGCACACGGCCGATTAACTACGAGCAGTACTTC. It specifies CASSTRPINYEQYF.

This clonotype was recorded at least ten times. This sequence joins TRBV7-2 and TRBJ2-1; 12 bases fit TRBD2. Trimming removed 5 bases from V and 8 bases from J; junction bases left unmatched: 7. Germline CDR1 and CDR2: SGHTA and FQGNSA. This CDR3 has 15 residues. The chain's CDR3 is CASSPSSGGVHEQFF. In nucleotides, the CDR3 is TGTGCCAGCAGCCCATCTAGCGGGGGGGTCCATGAGCAGTTCTTC.

This clonotype has a handful of counts. The genes are TRBV3-1 and TRBJ1-2, with a tentative D call TRBD1 (5 bases). Germline lookup yields CDR1 LGHDT and CDR2 YNNKEL (reference sequence). Trimming took 4 bases from V and 0 from J, leaving 9 bases between them. The CDR3 is 14 amino acids. DNA for the CDR3: TGTGCCAGCAGCCCCTGGGGGGCTAACTATGGCTACACCTTC. This gives the protein CASSPWGANYGYTF.

In regard to this clonotype: This clone may be a read error of a much larger clone one base away. The chain combines TRBV10-3 with TRBJ2-7; 7 bases line up with TRBD1. The CDR3 extends over 13 amino acids. Germline V CDR1 and CDR2: ENHRY, SYGVKD. CDR3 nucleotide sequence: TGTGCCGTCAGTTCGGGACAGTTTGGCGAGCAGTACTTC. It codes for CAVSSGQFGEQYF.